This entry describes one T cell receptor beta chain. Method: immunoSEQ multiplex PCR; TCRdb's copy keeps in-frame clones and lacks some. The sample has fewer than 200,000 clones; just under 95% are singletons. This sample is part of a study of control samples from healthy donors and cancer patients. From germline, CDR1 is SGHTA and CDR2 FQGNSA. The CDR3 totals 16 residues. Trimming took 6 bases from V and 3 from J; bases not matched to a gene: 10. The receptor was derived from a woman aged 60 to 75 in good health. The sequenced sample consisted of blood. The V gene is TRBV7-2, the J gene TRBJ2-1; 8 bases map to TRBD1. CDR3 in amino acids: CASRLVGGQVYNEQFF. CDR3 bases: TGTGCCAGCAGGTTGGTGGGGGGACAGGTCTACAATGAGCAGTTCTTC.